Shown below are 27 T cell receptor beta chains from a single sample sequenced in a study of T cells in tumors after PD-1 blockade. Measured with immunoSEQ multiplex PCR; TCRdb has only the in-frame clones, and not every one. Here the sample spans more than 50,000 clones, around 72% being singletons. The material was PBMCs, obtained after anti-PD-1 treatment. All receptors derive from a human donor with basal cell carcinoma.

The sample holds a few counts of this clone. The V gene is TRBV2, the J gene TRBJ1-2; no clear D gene. V lost 6 bases to trimming and J lost 5 bases, with 19 bases between them. The CDR3 contains 15 residues. Germline CDR1 reads SNHLY; CDR2 reads FYNNEI. CDR3 coding DNA: TGTGCCAGCAGCGTTACAGCAACTTTAGGTTATGGCTACACCTTC. It specifies CASSVTATLGYGYTF.

The V call is TRBV6-5, the J call TRBJ1-2; TRBD1 matches 7 bases. Per the germline V gene, CDR1 is MNHEY and CDR2 is SVGAGI. V trimming: 5 bases; J trimming: 11 bases; junction bases outside the gene matches: 5. The CDR3 totals 11 residues. In DNA, the CDR3 is TGTGCCAGCAGTAAGACAGGGAAGTACACCTTC. Translated, it gives CASSKTGKYTF.

This chain joins TRBV6-2 or TRBV6-3 and TRBJ1-2, with D possibly TRBD1 on 6 matching bases. Looked up from germline, CDR1 is MNHEY and CDR2 is SVGEGT. The V and J ends lost 3 bases and 4 bases respectively, with 21 bases between them. The CDR3 contains 17 residues. The CDR3: CASSYRATPGTSYGYTF. The CDR3 DNA is TGTGCCAGCAGTTATAGGGCAACCCCCGGGACAAGCTATGGCTACACCTTC.

The chain carries TRBV27 and TRBJ1-2, with a possible D match to TRBD1 (5 bases). V was shortened by 5 bases and J by 4 bases, with 23 bases between the two germline ends. The CDR3 totals 17 residues. The germline CDR1 and CDR2 sequences are MNHEY and SMNVEV (reference sequence). The DNA for the CDR3 is TGTGCCAGCAGTCCGACGACAGACGGGTTCATTTCCTATGGCTACACCTTC. Its translation is CASSPTTDGFISYGYTF.

This clone was seen only a few times. Other DNA sequences in the sample encode the same CDR3. The chain employs TRBV11-3 and TRBJ2-1; 10 nucleotides agree with TRBD2. CDR3 length: 17 residues. Germline V lookup: CDR1 SGHNT, CDR2 YENEEA. The trim removed 0 bases at V and 6 bases at J, leaving 8 bases unmatched. CDR3 coding DNA: TGTGCCAGCAGCTTAGATGGGCCGAGCGGGGGGGGCAATGAGCAGTTCTTC. As protein: CASSLDGPSGGGNEQFF.

V gene TRBV18 combines with J gene TRBJ1-5, with 8 bases matching TRBD1. J gave up 4 bases and V 6 bases, and 8 bases lay outside the gene matches. The CDR3 extends over 15 amino acids. The germline gives CDR1 KGHSH, CDR2 LQKENI. CDR3 DNA: TGTGCCAGCTCGTCTGGGACAGGCCAAAATCAGCCCCAGCATTTT. Protein: CASSSGTGQNQPQHF.

This clone occurred a few times. The J gene is TRBJ1-1, the V gene TRBV6-5, with 8 bases identical to TRBD1. The CDR3 has 15 amino acids. V lost 0 bases and J lost 6; bases outside the gene matches: 6. The V gene's germline CDR1 is MNHEY and CDR2 SVGAGI. The CDR3 region is CASSYSRQGAAEAFF. CDR3 coding DNA: TGTGCCAGCAGTTACTCGAGGCAGGGGGCCGCTGAAGCTTTCTTT.

The rearrangement uses TRBV5-1 and TRBJ1-3; the D gene is possibly TRBD1 (5 bases). V was clipped by 0 bases and J by 2 bases, with 9 bases between them. CDR1 SGHRS and CDR2 YFSETQ come from the germline V gene. The CDR3 has 15 amino acids. Here the CDR3 reads CASSLEAGPGNTIYF. The CDR3 DNA reads as TGCGCCAGCAGCTTGGAGGCAGGGCCTGGAAACACCATATATTTT.

The gene calls are TRBV25-1 and TRBJ2-3, with D uncertain. The length of the CDR3 is 16 residues. The germline CDR1 and CDR2 sequences are MGHDK and SYGVNS. Trimming removed 1 base at V and 3 bases at J, with 14 bases between. The CDR3 nucleotides are TGTGCCAGCAGTGAATTCGTCCGGGTTGGGACAGATACGCAGTATTTT. Amino acids: CASSEFVRVGTDTQYF.

The V and J genes are TRBV27 and TRBJ2-5; TRBD2 matches 11 bases. Looked up from germline, CDR1 is MNHEY and CDR2 is SMNVEV (reference sequence). Trimming at V came to 7 bases and at J to 1 base, leaving 5 bases not matched to a gene. The CDR3 consists of 15 residues. The CDR3 spells CASTLAGGRQETQYF. Written as DNA, the CDR3 is TGTGCCAGCACCCTAGCGGGGGGTCGCCAAGAGACCCAGTACTTC.

The gene calls are TRBV3-1 (or the pseudogene TRBV3-2) and TRBJ2-7; D unclear. CDR1 and CDR2 (germline): LGHDT, YNNKEL (reference sequence). V was shortened by 4 bases and J by 6 bases, with 16 bases between the two germline ends. The CDR3 runs to 14 residues. The CDR3 sequence: CASSLQSQRGEQYF. For the CDR3, the DNA is TGTGCCAGCAGCCTTCAGAGCCAGCGAGGCGAGCAGTACTTC.

The V and J genes are TRBV19 and TRBJ2-5, with 9 bases identical to TRBD2. This CDR3 contains 16 residues. Germline CDR1 and CDR2: LNHDA and SQIVND (reference sequence). V shed 3 bases and J 5 bases; nucleotides not matched to a gene: 10. The CDR3 loop is CASSMSGGGARETQYF. The DNA of the CDR3 is TGTGCCAGTAGTATGTCAGGCGGGGGGGCCAGGGAGACCCAGTACTTC.

This clone was detected many times. This rearrangement joins TRBV5-1 to TRBJ1-4, with D perhaps matching TRBD1 (5 bases). Trimming removed 4 bases at V and 0 bases at J, with 10 bases between. In germline, CDR1 is SGHRS, CDR2 YFSETQ. This CDR3 has 15 amino acids. The DNA for the CDR3 is TGCGCCAGCAGCCCCGGGACCCCAACTAATGAAAAACTGTTTTTT. Translation: CASSPGTPTNEKLFF.

The chain joins TRBV10-3 to TRBJ2-2; TRBD2 is a possible D gene (6 bases). The germline gives CDR1 ENHRY, CDR2 SYGVKD. The CDR3 extends over 14 amino acids. Trimming removed 3 bases at V and 3 bases at J, with 8 bases between. CDR3 DNA: TGTGCCATCAGTGACAGGGACTACACCGGGGAGCTGTTTTTT. Translation: CAISDRDYTGELFF.

This clone was recorded a few times. The chain joins TRBV6-5 to TRBJ1-2; D gene ambiguous. Between the trimmed V and J ends, which lost 5 bases and 2 bases, there was a span of 9 bases. The CDR3 extends over 13 amino acids. From germline, CDR1 is MNHEY and CDR2 SVGAGI. For the CDR3, the DNA is TGTGCCAGCAGTCCTGCCGCCAACTATGGCTACACCTTC. This sequence encodes CASSPAANYGYTF.

V gene TRBV5-1 combines with J gene TRBJ1-4, with 9 positions matching TRBD1. Trimming cost V 3 bases and J 6 bases; bases outside gene matches: 3. This CDR3 is 14 amino acids long. Germline V gives CDR1 SGHRS, CDR2 YFSETQ. CDR3 DNA sequence: TGCGCCAGCAGCTCCGGGACAGGGTATGAAAAACTGTTTTTT. Its protein is CASSSGTGYEKLFF.

The chain combines TRBV7-9 with TRBJ2-4; TRBD2 aligns across 7 bases. Per the germline V gene, CDR1 is SEHNR and CDR2 is FQNEAQ (reference sequence). This CDR3 has 15 amino acids. Trimming at V came to 3 bases and at J to 1 base, leaving 3 bases not matched to a gene. The CDR3 DNA is TGTGCCAGCAGCTTTAGCGGGCCGGCCAAAAACATTCAGTACTTC. It codes for CASSFSGPAKNIQYF.

This rearrangement joins TRBV27 to TRBJ1-1; D perhaps matches TRBD1 (5 bases). Germline CDR1 and CDR2: MNHEY and SMNVEV (reference sequence). Deletions cut 7 bases from V and 0 bases from J, with 9 bases between. The CDR3 is 13 residues long. DNA of the CDR3: TGTGCCAGCAAGACAGCAATGAACACTGAAGCTTTCTTT. It is translated as CASKTAMNTEAFF.

The V gene is TRBV7-9, the J gene TRBJ2-7, with 9 bases that match TRBD1. This CDR3 is built from 14 residues. V trimming: 5 bases; J trimming: 5 bases; junction bases outside the gene matches: 7. From germline, CDR1 is SEHNR and CDR2 FQNEAQ (reference sequence). CDR3 coding DNA: TGTGCCAGCAGCACCGGGACAGGGTTCGACGAGCAGTACTTC. Amino acid sequence: CASSTGTGFDEQYF.

The chain links TRBV19 to TRBJ2-7; D is unresolved. Trimming shortened V by 0 bases and J by 2 bases, and 8 bases separated the two germline ends. Looked up from germline, CDR1 is LNHDA and CDR2 is SQIVND (reference sequence). The CDR3 covers 14 residues. The CDR3 here is CASSIDASTYEQYF. The CDR3 coding sequence is TGTGCCAGTAGTATAGATGCGTCGACCTACGAGCAGTACTTC.

This clone turned up a few times. The V gene is TRBV5-6, the J gene TRBJ2-2; 9 bases map to TRBD1. Germline V gene lookup returns CDR1 SGHDT and CDR2 YYEEEE. V was pared by 3 bases and J by 5 bases, with 5 bases of the junction left unmatched. The CDR3 consists of 15 residues. CDR3 region: CASSSRDRETGELFF. The CDR3 DNA sequence: TGTGCCAGCAGCTCCCGGGACAGGGAGACCGGGGAGCTGTTTTTT.

In its sample, this clone was seen once. The rearrangement uses TRBV24-1 and TRBJ2-3, with 12 bases fitting TRBD2. The CDR3 totals 17 residues. After removal of 4 bases from V and 7 bases from J, the junction contained 11 bases not matched to a gene. From germline, CDR1 is KGHDR and CDR2 SFDVKD. CDR3 amino acids: CATSDSNLAGGMNTQYF. CDR3 DNA sequence: TGTGCCACCAGTGACTCAAACCTAGCGGGGGGGATGAATACGCAGTATTTT.

A few counts support this clone. The chain has TRBV6-5 and TRBJ2-7; 10 nucleotides line up with TRBD1. Germline CDR1 MNHEY, CDR2 SVGAGI. V lost 7 bases, J lost 2 bases, and 5 bases stayed unmatched. This CDR3 is 14 amino acids long. The CDR3 reads CASTGGQGAYEQYF. The CDR3, as DNA: TGTGCCAGCACAGGAGGACAGGGGGCCTACGAGCAGTACTTC.

The chain uses TRBV7-2 and TRBJ2-1; TRBD2 agrees at 7 bases. V shed 2 bases and J 9 bases; nucleotides not matched to a gene: 10. The length of the CDR3 is 15 residues. From germline, CDR1 is SGHTA and CDR2 FQGNSA. The CDR3 loop reads CASSLQAGLRGEQFF. In DNA, the CDR3 is TGTGCCAGCAGCTTACAAGCGGGGCTACGAGGTGAGCAGTTCTTC.

The chain links TRBV7-2 to TRBJ2-1; D unresolved. The V and J ends lost 5 bases and 1 base respectively, with 6 bases between them. The length of the CDR3 is 13 residues. Germline V gene lookup returns CDR1 SGHTA and CDR2 FQGNSA. CDR3 region: CASSPRSYNEQFF. The CDR3 DNA follows: TGTGCCAGCAGCCCGCGGTCCTACAATGAGCAGTTCTTC.

The table lists this clone with a few counts. This chain connects TRBV11-3 to TRBJ2-2; 7 positions agree with TRBD1. The CDR3 extends over 15 amino acids. V was pared by 4 bases and J by 4 bases, with 6 bases of the junction left unmatched. The germline CDR1 and CDR2 sequences are SGHNT and YENEEA. CDR3 sequence (DNA): TGTGCCAGCAGCTCGACGACAGGGCGCACCGGGGAGCTGTTTTTT. Its protein is CASSSTTGRTGELFF.

This sequence joins TRBV6-1 and TRBJ2-3, with TRBD2 matching over 12 bases. CDR3 length equals 16 residues. Looked up from germline, CDR1 is MNHNS and CDR2 is SASEGT. Trimming cost V 4 bases and J 5 bases; bases outside gene matches: 7. The CDR3 region is CASSGLTSGGIDTQYF. DNA of the CDR3: TGTGCCAGCAGTGGGTTGACTAGCGGGGGTATAGATACGCAGTATTTT.